This TCR beta chain was captured in a study of a mutant IDH1 vaccine in newly diagnosed glioma. Study information: Radiotherapy alone preceded vaccination by 4-6 weeks; alternatively, vaccination started with temozolomide cycles.

Here immunoSEQ multiplex PCR was the method, and the copy in TCRdb shows in-frame clones only, minus some. The data contain approximately 84,000 clones, 81% of them singletons. Study-wide results and limits: Detectable vaccine-induced immune responses arose in 93.3% of patients.

With respect to this clone: The antigen is unknown.

Time point indicated: week 47, end of study. In the vaccine, a single dose held 300 ug of the mutant IDH1 20-mer peptide, along with topical imiquimod. The sequence derives from a man aged 40-50 years with glioma. The material was PBMCs, obtained from a glioma patient whose treatment included an IDH1 peptide vaccine.

This CDR3 is CASKKLTAGNTGELFF. CDR3 nucleotides: TGTGCCAGCAAAAAGCTTACGGCAGGAAACACCGGGGAGCTGTTTTTT. The J gene is TRBJ2-2, the V gene TRBV7-8; D is ambiguous. Trimming stripped 7 bases from V and 2 bases from J, with 17 bases between. This CDR3 is built from 16 residues. Germline V gene data show CDR1 as SGHVS and CDR2 as FQNEAQ.